This T cell receptor (beta chain) appears in the sequencing data of a study of cytomegalovirus exposure and HLA in healthy donors. Profiling relied on immunoSEQ multiplex PCR, and the TCRdb table lists in-frame clones only, not all of them. This table holds 45,000 to 65,000 clones, 93% found once. To note about this clone: The antigen remains unidentified.

Study-level results: Despite most TCR sequences being rare, some public TCRs occurred in many donors. The authors confirmed in vitro that three CMV-associated chains were specific for CMV antigens. It was reported that the classifier diagnosed cytomegalovirus status with high specificity and sensitivity in both the original and validation cohorts.

This TCR derives from a woman under 30 in good health and CMV-seropositive. The sequenced sample consisted of PBMCs.

CDR3 bases: TGCGCCAGCAGCTTGGGTCGGGACAGGGGTCCGGGGGAGCTGTTTTTT. Translated: CASSLGRDRGPGELFF. V and J are TRBV5-1 and TRBJ2-2, with TRBD1 matching 10 bases. Germline V gives CDR1 SGHRS, CDR2 YFSETQ. Trimming took 0 bases from V and 8 from J; bases not matched to a gene: 7. This CDR3 comprises 16 residues.